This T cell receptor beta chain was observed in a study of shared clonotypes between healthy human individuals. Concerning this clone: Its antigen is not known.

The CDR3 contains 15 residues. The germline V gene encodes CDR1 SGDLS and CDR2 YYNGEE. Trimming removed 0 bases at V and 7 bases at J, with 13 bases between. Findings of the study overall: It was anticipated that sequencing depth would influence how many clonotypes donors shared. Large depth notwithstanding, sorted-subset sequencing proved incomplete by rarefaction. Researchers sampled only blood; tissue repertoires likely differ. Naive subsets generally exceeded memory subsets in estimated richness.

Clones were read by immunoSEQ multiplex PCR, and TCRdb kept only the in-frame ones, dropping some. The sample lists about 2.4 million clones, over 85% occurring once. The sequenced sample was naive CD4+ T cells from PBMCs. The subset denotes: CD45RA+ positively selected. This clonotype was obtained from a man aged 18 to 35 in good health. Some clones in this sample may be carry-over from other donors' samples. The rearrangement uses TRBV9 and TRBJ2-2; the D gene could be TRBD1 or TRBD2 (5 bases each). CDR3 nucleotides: TGTGCCAGCAGCGTAGTGGGGGAGAATTACGGGGAGCTGTTTTTT. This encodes CASSVVGENYGELFF.